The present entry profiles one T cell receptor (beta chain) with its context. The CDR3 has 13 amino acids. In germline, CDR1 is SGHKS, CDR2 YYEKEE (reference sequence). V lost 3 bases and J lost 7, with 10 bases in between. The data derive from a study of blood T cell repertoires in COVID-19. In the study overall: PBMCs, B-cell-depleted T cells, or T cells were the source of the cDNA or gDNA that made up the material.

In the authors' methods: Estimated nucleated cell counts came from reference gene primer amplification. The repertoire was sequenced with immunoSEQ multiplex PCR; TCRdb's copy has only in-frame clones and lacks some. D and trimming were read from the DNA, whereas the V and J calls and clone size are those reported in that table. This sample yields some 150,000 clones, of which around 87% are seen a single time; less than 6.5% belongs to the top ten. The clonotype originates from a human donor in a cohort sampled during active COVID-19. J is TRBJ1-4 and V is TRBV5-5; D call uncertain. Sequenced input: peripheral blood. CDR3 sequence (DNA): TGTGCCAGCAGCTCCACAGCGGGTGAAAAACTGTTTTTT. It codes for CASSSTAGEKLFF.